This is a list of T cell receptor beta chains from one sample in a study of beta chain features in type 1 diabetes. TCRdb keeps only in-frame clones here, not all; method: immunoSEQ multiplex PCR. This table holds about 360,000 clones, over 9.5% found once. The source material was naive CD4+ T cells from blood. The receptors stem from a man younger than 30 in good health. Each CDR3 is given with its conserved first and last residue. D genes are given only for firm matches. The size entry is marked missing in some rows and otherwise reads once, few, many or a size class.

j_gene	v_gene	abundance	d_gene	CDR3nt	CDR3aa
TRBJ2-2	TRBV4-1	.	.	TGCGCCAGCAGCCCACCCTTGGGCCTTAAGGCCGGGGAGCTGTTTTTT	CASSPPLGLKAGELFF
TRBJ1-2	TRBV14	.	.	TGTGCCAGCAGCCAAGGAGCTGGAGCTAACTATGGCTACACCTTC	CASSQGAGANYGYTF
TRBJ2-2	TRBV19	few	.	TGTGCCAGTAGTACCACAGGGTCGGCGAACACCGGGGAGCTGTTTTTT	CASSTTGSANTGELFF
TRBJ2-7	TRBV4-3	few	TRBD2	TGCGCCAGCAGCCAAGGGCTAGCGGGGGGCCCCTTCTCCTACGAGCAGTACTTC	CASSQGLAGGPFSYEQYF
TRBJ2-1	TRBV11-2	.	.	TGTGCCAGCAGCTTACTAGGAAGCTCCTACAATGAGCAGTTCTTC	CASSLLGSSYNEQFF
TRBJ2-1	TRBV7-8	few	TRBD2	TGTGCCAGCAACCCTTTAGCGGGAATAGGCAATGAGCAGTTCTTC	CASNPLAGIGNEQFF
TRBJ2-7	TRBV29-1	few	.	TGCAGCGCCGAGGGGGTCCTCCTCTACGAGCAGTACTTC	CSAEGVLLYEQYF
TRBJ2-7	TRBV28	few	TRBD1	TGTGCCAGCAGCCGAGGACAGGGGGCCTACGAGCAGTACTTC	CASSRGQGAYEQYF
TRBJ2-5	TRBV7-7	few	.	TGTGCCAGCAGCACCACTCGCGGCGGCTCGAAAGAGACCCAGTACTTC	CASSTTRGGSKETQYF
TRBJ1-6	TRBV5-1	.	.	TGCGCCAGCAGCTCCACAGGGACGTCACCCCTCCACTTT	CASSSTGTSPLHF
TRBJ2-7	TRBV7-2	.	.	TGTGCCAGCAGCTTAATGCGGGTCAGCTCCTACGAGCAGTACTTC	CASSLMRVSSYEQYF
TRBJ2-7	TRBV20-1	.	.	TGCAGTGCCAGCAGGGTTTACGAGCAGTACTTC	CSASRVYEQYF
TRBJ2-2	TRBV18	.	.	TGTGCCAGCTCACCGCGACAGAACACCGGGGAGCTGTTTTTT	CASSPRQNTGELFF
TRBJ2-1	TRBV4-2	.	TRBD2	TGTGCCAGCAGGCGGGCTAGCGGGACCCCCAGGGGGGAGCAGTTCTTC	CASRRASGTPRGEQFF
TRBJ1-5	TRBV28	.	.	TGTGCCAGCAGTTTAGATGGGGGCGGCCATTATAGCAATCAGCCCCAGCATTTT	CASSLDGGGHYSNQPQHF
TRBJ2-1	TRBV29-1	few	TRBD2	TGCAGCGTTGGCGGGACTAGCGGGAGGGGTGAGCAGTTCTTC	CSVGGTSGRGEQFF
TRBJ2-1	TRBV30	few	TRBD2	TGTGCCTGGAGTGTGGCGGCTAGCGGGAACAATGAGCAGTTCTTC	CAWSVAASGNNEQFF
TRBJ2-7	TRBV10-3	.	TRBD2	TGTGCCATCAGTGATCGAGCGGGAGTCGCCTACGAGCAGTACTTC	CAISDRAGVAYEQYF
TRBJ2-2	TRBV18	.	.	TGTGCCAGCTCACCATGGAGCACCGGGGAGCTGTTTTTT	CASSPWSTGELFF
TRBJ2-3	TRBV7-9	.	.	TGTGCCAGCAGTCCAGGGAGCACAGATACGCAGTATTTT	CASSPGSTDTQYF
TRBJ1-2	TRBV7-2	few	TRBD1	TGTGCCAGCAGCTTTTGGAGCTGGGACAGAGACTTC	CASSFWSWDRDF
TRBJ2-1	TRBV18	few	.	TGTGCCAGCAGTCAGCGAGGACTCTCCTACAATGAGCAGTTCTTC	CASSQRGLSYNEQFF